This T cell receptor beta chain was documented in a study of CD8+ T cells in alopecia areata. Following RNA extraction, reverse transcription yielded cDNA that acted as the sequencing template. Some clones are missing from TCRdb's copy, which holds only in-frame ones; the method was immunoSEQ multiplex PCR. The sample holds about 1,400 clones, and no clone turns up only once. Points from the study as a whole: Normal scalp showed lower clonality than lesional scalp, especially alopecia totalis/universalis. It was less clear whether patients shared TCRs than it was in mice, possibly because of HLA.

In its sample, this clone was seen many times. What it recognizes is unknown. The listed genes are named as in mouse. Material: lesional skin. The clonotype comes from a C3H/HeJ mouse with alopecia areata. The mouse line has the MHC haplotype H2-k.

CDR3 protein: CASGDVDKYAEQFF. The CDR3 DNA, read in part, is TGTGCCAGCGGTGATGTGGACAAGTATGCT. The rearrangement uses TRBV13-2 and TRBJ2-1; a weak D match, TRBD1 (5 bases). Read sequence stops 4 residues before the CDR3 end, and the germline J gene provides the missing end. The V end was cut by 0 bases, the J end by 4 bases, with 8 bases between. The germline gives CDR1 NNHNN, CDR2 SYGAGS (reference sequence). The CDR3 is made up of 14 amino acids.